This T cell receptor beta chain was sequenced for a study of a mutant IDH1 vaccine in newly diagnosed glioma (dated by TCRdb to about 2021). Study-level background: Vaccination began 4-6 weeks after radiotherapy alone, or alongside temozolomide cycles in the chemotherapy-containing groups. Before enrollment, patients had received standard therapy of radiotherapy alone, temozolomide alone, or radiochemotherapy with temozolomide; most received the combination. The roughly 30 treated patients were approximately 62% male and 37.5% female, with a mean age of roughly 40 years. Longitudinal TCRB deep sequencing was performed for 20 to 30 treated patients wherever samples were available for exploratory analyses. The week-35 safety follow-up took place at visit V12, and the week-47 end of study took place at visit V13. Six visits were used for peripheral blood collection: V03 (baseline), V05, V07, V10, V12 and V13. Beyond this particular receptor, the publication reports: Availability determined which PBMC samples were chosen for TCRB deep sequencing. Immune responses induced by the vaccine were seen in more than 85% of patients across multiple MHC alleles. No apparent relationship was observed between pseudoprogression and alterations in the top peripheral T cell clonotypes detected by TCRB sequencing. The authors stated that sample limitations prevented analyses of patient blood samples from being reproduced.

Reading the label with the study, this specimen's time point is: week 35, safety follow-up. Every vaccine dose consisted of 300 ug of a 20-mer mutant IDH1 peptide in Montanide, administered subcutaneously together with topical imiquimod. Patients received eight vaccinations in weeks 1, 3, 5, 7, 11, 15, 19 and 23, corresponding to visits V03 through V10. The donors had newly diagnosed IDH1-mutant astrocytomas of WHO grade 3 or 4 that showed loss of nuclear ATRX. The samples were drawn from NOA16, a multicentre, single-arm, open-label phase I trial in Germany that tested a mutant IDH1 peptide vaccine in humans for the first time. Genomic DNA for TCRB sequencing was extracted from EDTA blood using the DNeasy Blood and Tissue Kit. The library relied on the immunoSEQ multiplex PCR assay. Rearranged TCR beta chain sequences were amplified with the hsTCRB Kit following the manufacturer's protocol. TCRB libraries were sequenced on an Illumina MiSeq. The original pipeline was this. Demultiplexing, trimming and gene mapping were performed with the kit vendor's proprietary platform. In its TCRdb copy, this immuneACCESS table keeps in-frame sequences only and misses some clones. Where compared with another copy, unresolved V genes explain less than half of these, and the others have no known cause. Clone size and V and J calls were adopted from that table, with D and trimming inferred from the DNA. The sample records 35,000 to 50,000 clones, 92% of which are singletons. The ten top clones hold about 2.4% of the sample.

The V end loses 5 bases and the J end loses 4 bases, and a stretch of 8 bases separates them. Via the germline V gene (reference sequence), CDR1 is MNHEY and CDR2 SMNVEV. Spanning cysteine to phenylalanine, the CDR3 consists of 13 amino acids. The entry retains the CDR3 DNA only, 39 bases that are in frame from base 1. Notes on this clone: What antigen it recognizes has not been identified. No much larger clonotype is one base removed from it; base qualities were not supplied.

The sequence was obtained from a man aged 50 or older with glioma. The chain joins TRBV27 to TRBJ2-2; the D gene lacks a confident call. Here the sequenced sample was PBMCs, taken from a glioma patient whose treatment included an IDH1 peptide vaccine. This receptor has the CDR3 CASSPVGTGELFF. The DNA is TGTGCCAGCAGTCCGGTCGGCACCGGGGAGCTGTTTTTT.